This T cell receptor (beta chain) is from a study of spatial heterogeneity in lung cancer. Study as a whole: The correlation between TCR transcript counts in tumor regions and a T cell module score from matched bulk RNA-seq was strong. Overall study findings and caveats: Counts of expanded intratumoral alpha and beta TCRs tracked tumor mutation counts.

The table lists this clonotype with a few counts. Its target is unknown. V shed 0 bases and J 2 bases; nucleotides not matched to a gene: 9. There are 17 residues in the CDR3. Per germline, CDR1 LGHNA and CDR2 YNFKEQ. The library protocol tagged each TCR cDNA with a unique molecular identifier. Via MiXCR, TCRdb re-called the 5' RACE reads, giving one row per CDR3 protein. The sample carries approximately 4,100 distinct CDR3 sequences, 30% to 45% recorded once. Specified time point: sample taken at primary tumor resection. The donor group consisted of roughly 76 patients who had untreated, early-stage non-small cell lung cancer. The input material, whole RNA from tumor, nontumor lung or frozen PBMC, was sequenced unsorted.

The chain carries TRBV4-2 and TRBJ2-7, with 8 bases matching TRBD1. Sequenced here: lung tumor tissue, sampled at surgery. The source of this sequence is a male donor with early-stage non-small cell lung cancer. The CDR3 protein is CASSQDPQGAQTYEQYF. The CDR3 bases are TGTGCCAGCAGCCAAGACCCCCAGGGGGCGCAGACCTACGAGCAGTACTTC.